Listed below are T cell receptor beta chains from one sample, sequenced in a study of lymphopenia after photon versus proton radiotherapy. Repertoires were generated with immunoSEQ multiplex PCR, while TCRdb's copy carries only in-frame clones and drops some. The repertoire has 160,000 or so clones, about 85% of them found once; the top ten carry around 5%. Source: peripheral blood, taken from a patient treated with photon-based radiotherapy. These receptors were obtained from a man aged 45-60 years with gastric cancer. Both conserved end residues are part of each CDR3. The order of the fields is clone size, J gene, D gene, V gene, CDR3 DNA, CDR3 protein. The D gene is left open where the match is weak. The size entry is marked missing in some rows and otherwise reads once, few, many or a size class.

clone_size: NA
j_call: TRBJ2-7
d_call: NA
v_call: TRBV28
cdr3_nt: TGTGCCAGCAGTTCCCGGGTAGCGAGCTACGAGCAGTACTTC
cdr3_aa: CASSSRVASYEQYF

clone_size: NA
j_call: TRBJ2-2
d_call: NA
v_call: TRBV2
cdr3_nt: TGTGCCAGCAGTGTGAGGGAGGAGACCGGGGAGCTGTTTTTT
cdr3_aa: CASSVREETGELFF

clone_size: NA
j_call: TRBJ2-5
d_call: NA
v_call: TRBV6-1
cdr3_nt: TGTGCCAGCAGTGAGGATAGGGTCCCGTGGGAGACCCAGTACTTC
cdr3_aa: CASSEDRVPWETQYF

clone_size: NA
j_call: TRBJ2-1
d_call: TRBD1
v_call: TRBV19
cdr3_nt: TGTGCCAGTAGTATAAGACAGGGGAATGAGCAGTTCTTC
cdr3_aa: CASSIRQGNEQFF

clone_size: once
j_call: TRBJ2-2
d_call: NA
v_call: TRBV19
cdr3_nt: TGTGCCAGTAGTAGTGGGGTGCTTTTTGGAACCGGGGAGCTGTTTTTT
cdr3_aa: CASSSGVLFGTGELFF

clone_size: NA
j_call: TRBJ1-1
d_call: TRBD1
v_call: TRBV5-1
cdr3_nt: TGCGCCAGCAGCATGGGACAGGGGAACACTGAAGCTTTCTTT
cdr3_aa: CASSMGQGNTEAFF

clone_size: few
j_call: TRBJ1-2
d_call: NA
v_call: TRBV5-1
cdr3_nt: TGCGCCAGCAGCTCGGGCAGTTTCTATGGCTACACCTTC
cdr3_aa: CASSSGSFYGYTF

clone_size: NA
j_call: TRBJ2-7
d_call: TRBD2
v_call: TRBV12-5
cdr3_nt: TGTGCTAGTGGTTTGGGGCTAGCGGGGAACAACGAGCAGTACTTC
cdr3_aa: CASGLGLAGNNEQYF

clone_size: once
j_call: TRBJ2-7
d_call: TRBD2
v_call: TRBV29-1
cdr3_nt: TGCAGCGTTGGATGGGACTACACTTCCTACGAGCAGTACTTC
cdr3_aa: CSVGWDYTSYEQYF

clone_size: NA
j_call: TRBJ1-1
d_call: NA
v_call: TRBV6-5
cdr3_nt: TGTGCCAGCAGTGAGGGTCAGGTTGCGCAAGCTTTCTTT
cdr3_aa: CASSEGQVAQAFF

clone_size: once
j_call: TRBJ2-1
d_call: TRBD2
v_call: TRBV6-6
cdr3_nt: TGTGCCAGCAGAGAGGCGGGGGACTCCTACAATGAGCAGTTCTTC
cdr3_aa: CASREAGDSYNEQFF

clone_size: NA
j_call: TRBJ2-7
d_call: NA
v_call: TRBV6-1
cdr3_nt: TGTGCCAGCATCAGGGGGGACTACGAGCAGTACTTC
cdr3_aa: CASIRGDYEQYF

clone_size: few
j_call: TRBJ2-5
d_call: TRBD2
v_call: TRBV5-6
cdr3_nt: TGTGCCAGCAGCTCCGGGACTAGCGGGAACCAAGAGACCCAGTACTTC
cdr3_aa: CASSSGTSGNQETQYF

clone_size: NA
j_call: TRBJ2-2
d_call: TRBD1
v_call: TRBV7-9
cdr3_nt: TGTGCCAGCAGCGATACAGGGGAGCACACCGGGGAGCTGTTTTTT
cdr3_aa: CASSDTGEHTGELFF

clone_size: NA
j_call: TRBJ2-7
d_call: TRBD1
v_call: TRBV9
cdr3_nt: TGTGCCAGCAGCCCCCGGACAGGGATAGACGAGCAGTACTTC
cdr3_aa: CASSPRTGIDEQYF

clone_size: NA
j_call: TRBJ1-1
d_call: NA
v_call: TRBV7-9
cdr3_nt: TGTGCCAGCAGCCCCATAGTTGTACCCATGAACACTGAAGCTTTCTTT
cdr3_aa: CASSPIVVPMNTEAFF

clone_size: once
j_call: TRBJ2-7
d_call: NA
v_call: TRBV4-2
cdr3_nt: TGTGCCAGCAGCCAAGACGACGAGCGGGCGATCTACGAGCAGTACTTC
cdr3_aa: CASSQDDERAIYEQYF

clone_size: once
j_call: TRBJ2-5
d_call: NA
v_call: TRBV5-4
cdr3_nt: TGTGCCAGCAGCTTGGCGGGGACCGTTGAGACCCAGTACTTC
cdr3_aa: CASSLAGTVETQYF

clone_size: once
j_call: TRBJ1-3
d_call: TRBD1
v_call: TRBV19
cdr3_nt: TGTGCCAGTAGTGACAGGGGGACGGGAAACACCATATATTTT
cdr3_aa: CASSDRGTGNTIYF

clone_size: NA
j_call: TRBJ2-7
d_call: TRBD2
v_call: TRBV5-4
cdr3_nt: TGTGCCAGCAGCTTGGGGGTTAGCGGGAGGTTCGACGAGCAGTACTTC
cdr3_aa: CASSLGVSGRFDEQYF

clone_size: once
j_call: TRBJ2-7
d_call: NA
v_call: TRBV2
cdr3_nt: TGTGCCGGAAGTAGGACCTCCTACGAGCAGTACTTC
cdr3_aa: CAGSRTSYEQYF

clone_size: NA
j_call: TRBJ1-2
d_call: NA
v_call: TRBV6-6
cdr3_nt: TGTGCCAGCAGCCCAGGGACGGCAACAACCTATGGCTACACCTTC
cdr3_aa: CASSPGTATTYGYTF

clone_size: few
j_call: TRBJ2-7
d_call: TRBD2
v_call: TRBV28
cdr3_nt: TGTGCCAGCAGCACAGCAGTGACTAGCGCTTTTTACTCCTACGAGCAGTACTTC
cdr3_aa: CASSTAVTSAFYSYEQYF

clone_size: NA
j_call: TRBJ2-5
d_call: NA
v_call: TRBV7-2
cdr3_nt: TGTGCCAGCAGCTTAGAGAGTGGTCTACTCGGGACCCAGTACTTC
cdr3_aa: CASSLESGLLGTQYF

clone_size: once
j_call: TRBJ1-1
d_call: NA
v_call: TRBV10-3
cdr3_nt: TGTGCCATCAGCCACACAAACACTGAAGCTTTCTTT
cdr3_aa: CAISHTNTEAFF

clone_size: NA
j_call: TRBJ2-1
d_call: TRBD2
v_call: TRBV6-5
cdr3_nt: TGTGCCAGCAGTTTCCCAGAGACTAGCCACAATGAGCAGTTCTTC
cdr3_aa: CASSFPETSHNEQFF

clone_size: NA
j_call: TRBJ1-4
d_call: NA
v_call: TRBV30
cdr3_nt: TGTGCCTGGGGCAAAAATGAAAAACTGTTTTTT
cdr3_aa: CAWGKNEKLFF

clone_size: NA
j_call: TRBJ2-1
d_call: TRBD1
v_call: TRBV6-1
cdr3_nt: TGTGCCAGCAGGGGAGTGGCCAGGGGGCATGAGCAGTTCTTC
cdr3_aa: CASRGVARGHEQFF

clone_size: NA
j_call: TRBJ1-4
d_call: TRBD1
v_call: TRBV25-1
cdr3_nt: TGTGCCAGCAGACCGGGACAGGCTTTGCCAGGTGAAAAACTGTTTTTT
cdr3_aa: CASRPGQALPGEKLFF

clone_size: NA
j_call: TRBJ1-1
d_call: TRBD1
v_call: TRBV29-1
cdr3_nt: TGCAGCGCCCGGACAGGGGAGAACACTGAAGCTTTCTTT
cdr3_aa: CSARTGENTEAFF

clone_size: NA
j_call: TRBJ2-1
d_call: TRBD2
v_call: TRBV2
cdr3_nt: TGTGCCAGCAGTACCGCGGGACTAAGAACATCTGGGGGTGAGCAGTTCTTC
cdr3_aa: CASSTAGLRTSGGEQFF

clone_size: NA
j_call: TRBJ1-2
d_call: TRBD1
v_call: TRBV28
cdr3_nt: TGTGCCAGCAGTACTCCGGACAGGGGGCTGAGAGGCTACACCTTC
cdr3_aa: CASSTPDRGLRGYTF

clone_size: once
j_call: TRBJ1-1
d_call: NA
v_call: TRBV5-4
cdr3_nt: TGTGCCAGCAGCCGTTCGGACACTGAAGCTTTCTTT
cdr3_aa: CASSRSDTEAFF

clone_size: NA
j_call: TRBJ1-4
d_call: NA
v_call: TRBV5-1
cdr3_nt: TGCGCCAGCATGGGGGGTGATGAAAAACTGTTTTTT
cdr3_aa: CASMGGDEKLFF

clone_size: NA
j_call: TRBJ2-2
d_call: NA
v_call: TRBV9
cdr3_nt: TGTGCCAGCAGCGTAGACCCATCGAACACCGGGGAGCTGTTTTTT
cdr3_aa: CASSVDPSNTGELFF

clone_size: NA
j_call: TRBJ2-7
d_call: TRBD2
v_call: TRBV14
cdr3_nt: TGTGCCAGCAGGAAAAGCGGGAGTTTCTACGAGCAGTACTTC
cdr3_aa: CASRKSGSFYEQYF

clone_size: NA
j_call: TRBJ2-7
d_call: TRBD2
v_call: TRBV27
cdr3_nt: TGTGCCAGCAGTTTAGGGGGGGGCGAGCAGTACTTC
cdr3_aa: CASSLGGGEQYF

clone_size: NA
j_call: TRBJ2-2
d_call: TRBD2
v_call: TRBV5-4
cdr3_nt: TGTGCCAGCAGCTTCGGCAGGGAGGGTCGGACCGGGGAGCTGTTTTTT
cdr3_aa: CASSFGREGRTGELFF

clone_size: NA
j_call: TRBJ1-1
d_call: NA
v_call: TRBV2
cdr3_nt: TGTGCCAGCAGTCCCTCCGCGGCTGAAGCTTTCTTT
cdr3_aa: CASSPSAAEAFF

clone_size: NA
j_call: TRBJ2-1
d_call: NA
v_call: TRBV7-5
cdr3_nt: TGTGCCAGAAGCTTCTATCGATCGTGGGGACTAGCGGACCTGGGAGAGCAGTTCTTC
cdr3_aa: CARSFYRSWGLADLGEQFF

clone_size: NA
j_call: TRBJ2-6
d_call: TRBD2
v_call: TRBV28
cdr3_nt: TGTGCCAGCAGTTCTCGGCTAGCGGCAAACTCTGGGGCCAACGTCCTGACTTTC
cdr3_aa: CASSSRLAANSGANVLTF

clone_size: NA
j_call: TRBJ2-1
d_call: NA
v_call: TRBV5-1
cdr3_nt: TGCGCCAGCAGCTTGGACTTCTCCTACAATGAGCAGTTCTTC
cdr3_aa: CASSLDFSYNEQFF

clone_size: once
j_call: TRBJ1-2
d_call: NA
v_call: TRBV10-3
cdr3_nt: TGTGCCATCAGTGACGGACCAAGTGGGGACTATGGCTACACCTTC
cdr3_aa: CAISDGPSGDYGYTF

clone_size: NA
j_call: TRBJ1-2
d_call: NA
v_call: TRBV6-1
cdr3_nt: TGTGCCAGCAGTGAGATCGGAGGATCTAACTATGGCTACACCTTC
cdr3_aa: CASSEIGGSNYGYTF

clone_size: NA
j_call: TRBJ2-7
d_call: TRBD2
v_call: TRBV30
cdr3_nt: TGTGCCTGGAGTGGACCGGGCGGACTAGGGAGCTACGAGCAGTACTTC
cdr3_aa: CAWSGPGGLGSYEQYF

clone_size: NA
j_call: TRBJ2-3
d_call: NA
v_call: TRBV7-9
cdr3_nt: TGTGCCAGCAGCGCCCCATCAACCGGCGGACCCTACACAGATACGCAGTATTTT
cdr3_aa: CASSAPSTGGPYTDTQYF

clone_size: NA
j_call: TRBJ2-5
d_call: NA
v_call: TRBV2
cdr3_nt: TGTGCCAGCAGTGGACCGGGGGACAATCTAGAGACCCAGTACTTC
cdr3_aa: CASSGPGDNLETQYF

clone_size: NA
j_call: TRBJ2-2
d_call: NA
v_call: TRBV7-3
cdr3_nt: TGTGCCAGCAGCTTAACCCGGAGCACCGGGGAGCTGTTTTTT
cdr3_aa: CASSLTRSTGELFF

clone_size: NA
j_call: TRBJ1-2
d_call: NA
v_call: TRBV19
cdr3_nt: TGTGCCAGTAGTATAGTCGAGAACTATGGCTACACCTTC
cdr3_aa: CASSIVENYGYTF

clone_size: NA
j_call: TRBJ1-5
d_call: NA
v_call: TRBV30
cdr3_nt: TGTGCCTGGAGGGGACATTTGGGGCAGCCCCAGCATTTT
cdr3_aa: CAWRGHLGQPQHF

clone_size: once
j_call: TRBJ2-7
d_call: NA
v_call: TRBV30
cdr3_nt: TGTGGGGGCGGAGGGGAAGTGATCTTCGAGCAGTACTTC
cdr3_aa: CGGGGEVIFEQYF

clone_size: NA
j_call: TRBJ1-3
d_call: NA
v_call: TRBV7-9
cdr3_nt: TGTGCCAGCAGCTTAAACTCGCTGGGCTCTGGAAACACCATATATTTT
cdr3_aa: CASSLNSLGSGNTIYF

clone_size: NA
j_call: TRBJ1-2
d_call: NA
v_call: TRBV10-3
cdr3_nt: TGTGCCATCAGTGAGGGCACGGCCTATGGCTACACCTTC
cdr3_aa: CAISEGTAYGYTF

clone_size: NA
j_call: TRBJ2-7
d_call: NA
v_call: TRBV28
cdr3_nt: TGTGCCAGCAGTTTAGGCCAGGCCGAGCAGTACTTC
cdr3_aa: CASSLGQAEQYF